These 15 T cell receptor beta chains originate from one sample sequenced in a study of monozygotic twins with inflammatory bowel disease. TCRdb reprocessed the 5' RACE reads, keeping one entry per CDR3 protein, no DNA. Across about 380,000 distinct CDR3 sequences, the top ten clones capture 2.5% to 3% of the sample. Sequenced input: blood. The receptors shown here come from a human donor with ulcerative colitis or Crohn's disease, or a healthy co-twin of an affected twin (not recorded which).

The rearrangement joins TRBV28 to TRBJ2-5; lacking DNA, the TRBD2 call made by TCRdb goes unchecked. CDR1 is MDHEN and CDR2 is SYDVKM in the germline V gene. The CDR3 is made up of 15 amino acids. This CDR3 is CASSPRLAGGKTQYF.

CDR3 sequence: CASSSSFQSSYNSPLHF. The chain carries TRBV5-1 and TRBJ1-6. The germline V gene has CDR1 SGHRS and CDR2 YFSETQ. The CDR3 sequence is 17 residues long.

Here the CDR3 reads CSASLQRNTGELFF. The V call is TRBV20-1, the J call TRBJ2-2. Germline V lookup: CDR1 DFQATT, CDR2 SNEGSKA (reference sequence). The CDR3 contains 14 residues.

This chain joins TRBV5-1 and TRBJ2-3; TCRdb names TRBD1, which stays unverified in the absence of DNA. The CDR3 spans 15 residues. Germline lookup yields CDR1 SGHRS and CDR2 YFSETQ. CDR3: CASSPDRVVTDTQYF. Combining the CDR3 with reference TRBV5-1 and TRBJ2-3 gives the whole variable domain KAGVTQTPRYLIKTRGQQVTLSCSPISGHRSVSWYQQTPGQGLQFLFEYFSETQRNKGNFPGRFSGRQFSNSRSEMNVSTLELGDSALYLCASSPDRVVTDTQYFGPGTRLTVL.

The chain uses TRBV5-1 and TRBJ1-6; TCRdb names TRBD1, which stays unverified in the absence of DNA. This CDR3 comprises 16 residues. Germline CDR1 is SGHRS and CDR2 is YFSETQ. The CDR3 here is CASSPPGTGSNSPLHF.

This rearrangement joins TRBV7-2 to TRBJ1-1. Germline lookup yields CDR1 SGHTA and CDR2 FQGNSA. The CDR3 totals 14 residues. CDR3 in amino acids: CASSLVPGYTEAFF.

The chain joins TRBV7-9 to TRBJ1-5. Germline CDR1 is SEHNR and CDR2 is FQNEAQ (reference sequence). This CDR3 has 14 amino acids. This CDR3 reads CASSTIREDQPQHF. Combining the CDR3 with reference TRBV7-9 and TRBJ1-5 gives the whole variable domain DTGVSQNPRHKITKRGQNVTFRCDPISEHNRLYWYRQTLGQGPEFLTYFQNEAQLEKSRLLSDRFSAERPKGSFSTLEIQRTEQGDSAMYLCASSTIREDQPQHFGDGTRLSIL.

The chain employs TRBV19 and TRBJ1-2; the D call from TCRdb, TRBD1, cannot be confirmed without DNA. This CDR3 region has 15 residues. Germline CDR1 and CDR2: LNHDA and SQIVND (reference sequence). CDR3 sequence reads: CASSPRGTAGAGYTF.

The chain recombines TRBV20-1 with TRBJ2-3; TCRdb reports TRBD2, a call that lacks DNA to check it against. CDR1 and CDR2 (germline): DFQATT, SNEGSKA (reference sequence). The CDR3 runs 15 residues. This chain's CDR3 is CSARAASGPTDTQYF.

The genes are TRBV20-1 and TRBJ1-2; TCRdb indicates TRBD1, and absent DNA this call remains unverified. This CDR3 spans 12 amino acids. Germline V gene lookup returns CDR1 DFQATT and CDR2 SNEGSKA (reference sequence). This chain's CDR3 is CSASRGYGGYTF.

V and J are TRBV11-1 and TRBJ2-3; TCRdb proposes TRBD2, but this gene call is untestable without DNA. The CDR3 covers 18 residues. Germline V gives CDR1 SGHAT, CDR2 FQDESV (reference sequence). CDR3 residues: CASSFRLAGGLGTDTQYF.

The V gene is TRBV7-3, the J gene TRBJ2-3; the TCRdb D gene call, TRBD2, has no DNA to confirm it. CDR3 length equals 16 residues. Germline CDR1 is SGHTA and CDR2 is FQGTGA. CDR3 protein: CASSSRGRAGVDTQYF.

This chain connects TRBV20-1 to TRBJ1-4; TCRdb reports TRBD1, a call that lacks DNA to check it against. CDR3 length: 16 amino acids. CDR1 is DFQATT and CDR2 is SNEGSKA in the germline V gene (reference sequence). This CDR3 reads CSAIEMVGSPGEKLFF.

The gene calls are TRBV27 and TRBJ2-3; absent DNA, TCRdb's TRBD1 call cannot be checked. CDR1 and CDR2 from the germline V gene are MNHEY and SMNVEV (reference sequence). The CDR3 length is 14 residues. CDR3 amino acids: CASSPGVGGDTQYF.

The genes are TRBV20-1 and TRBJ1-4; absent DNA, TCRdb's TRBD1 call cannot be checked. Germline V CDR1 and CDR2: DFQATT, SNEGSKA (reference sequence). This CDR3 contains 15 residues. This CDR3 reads CSANVLQSTNEKLFF.